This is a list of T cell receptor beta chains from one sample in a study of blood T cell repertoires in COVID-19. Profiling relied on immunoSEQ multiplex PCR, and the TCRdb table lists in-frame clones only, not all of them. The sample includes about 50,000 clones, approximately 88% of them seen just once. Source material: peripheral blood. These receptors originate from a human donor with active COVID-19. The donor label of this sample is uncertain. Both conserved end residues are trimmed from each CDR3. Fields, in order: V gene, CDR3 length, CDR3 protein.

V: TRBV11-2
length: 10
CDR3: ASSPGIDTQY

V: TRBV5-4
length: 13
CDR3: ASSPQDRLRDEQF

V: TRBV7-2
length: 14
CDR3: ASSSRWAGVVDTQY

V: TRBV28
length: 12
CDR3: ASRPSGGGYGYT

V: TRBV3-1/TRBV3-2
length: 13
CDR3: ASREDKGAGETQY

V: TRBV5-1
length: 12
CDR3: ASSPTTKTDTQY

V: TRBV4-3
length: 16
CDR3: ASSQVYFGLQGAKEQY

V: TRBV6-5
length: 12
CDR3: ASSQTHRVGEQY

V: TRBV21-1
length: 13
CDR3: ASSPHDGRDQPQH

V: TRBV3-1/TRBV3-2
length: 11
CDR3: ASSPQDSNEQF

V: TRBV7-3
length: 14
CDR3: ASSLTKAPGGYGYT

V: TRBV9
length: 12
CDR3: ASSETGAGNTIY